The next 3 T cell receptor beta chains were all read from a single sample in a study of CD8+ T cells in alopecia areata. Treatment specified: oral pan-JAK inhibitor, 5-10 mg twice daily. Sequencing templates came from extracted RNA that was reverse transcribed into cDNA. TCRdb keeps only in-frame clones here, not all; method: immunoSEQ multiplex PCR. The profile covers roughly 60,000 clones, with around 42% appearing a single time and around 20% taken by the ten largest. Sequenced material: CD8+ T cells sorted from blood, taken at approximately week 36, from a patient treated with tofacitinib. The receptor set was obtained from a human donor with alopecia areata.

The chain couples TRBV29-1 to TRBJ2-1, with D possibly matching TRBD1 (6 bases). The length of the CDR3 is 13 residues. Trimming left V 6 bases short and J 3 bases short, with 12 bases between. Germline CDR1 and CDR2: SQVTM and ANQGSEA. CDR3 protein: CSVGRDIYNEQFF. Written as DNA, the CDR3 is TGCAGCGTGGGCCGGGACATCTACAATGAGCAGTTCTTC.

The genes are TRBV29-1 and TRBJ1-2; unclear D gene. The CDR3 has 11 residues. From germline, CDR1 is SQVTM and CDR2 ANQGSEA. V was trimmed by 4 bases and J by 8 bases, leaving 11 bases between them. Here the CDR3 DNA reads TGCAGCGTTGTAGCTTCGGAGGGCTACACCTTC. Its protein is CSVVASEGYTF.

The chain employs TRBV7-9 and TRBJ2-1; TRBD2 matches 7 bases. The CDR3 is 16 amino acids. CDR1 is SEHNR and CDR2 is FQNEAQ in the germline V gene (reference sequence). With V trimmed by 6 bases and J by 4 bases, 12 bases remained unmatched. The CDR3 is CASRETAGALYNEQFF. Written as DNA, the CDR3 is TGTGCCAGCAGGGAAACGGCGGGAGCACTATACAATGAGCAGTTCTTC.